This T cell receptor (beta chain) originates from a study of radiation and T cells in renal cell carcinoma (dated by TCRdb to about 2020). As for the study more broadly: Samples came from a clinical trial, in which primary renal cell carcinomas received 15 Gy stereotactic body radiation therapy followed by nephrectomy 4 weeks later. A total of 50 to 60 samples underwent TCR beta sequencing, made up of roughly 26 tumors and around 27 peripheral blood samples. Across all 50 or so samples, 4,016,671 unique CDR3 nucleotide sequences encoding over 2.5 million unique CDR3 amino acid sequences were identified.

The meaning of the sample's time point label: baseline pretreatment blood. The meaning of the sample's treatment or condition label: 15 Gy SBRT to primary tumor, nephrectomy 4 weeks later. To follow tumor-enriched clonotypes, peripheral blood was collected serially from radiation-treated patients at baseline and again at 2 weeks and 4 weeks after SBRT. Every patient had renal cell carcinoma of clear cell pathology. Genomic DNA for TCR sequencing was prepared using the QIAamp DNA Blood Mini Kit (Qiagen). The analyses included only samples that passed all quality control checks. Study-level results and caveats: Top tumor clonotypes rose in blood from baseline to 2 weeks post-radiation, then contracted by 4 weeks, suggesting transient expansion of tumor-resident clones. Because the trial had a single-armed design, the trial could not examine how radiation dose or scheduling affected the TCR repertoire. Because no pretreatment tumor biopsies were available, whether clonotypes were present in the tumor at baseline could not be determined. Dynamics of the blood repertoire were not tracked past 4 weeks after treatment.

The immunoSEQ kit was used, according to the manufacturer's recommendations, to generate TCR beta libraries from genomic DNA. To prepare libraries, a first multiplex PCR with proprietary primers was run, followed by a second PCR that added unique barcodes, and a bead cleanup was done after each round. Each sample batch included a kit-provided positive control reaction and a negative control reaction. The final libraries were assessed on an Agilent 4200 TapeStation D1000 ScreenTape, pooled by volume, and quantified by qPCR. Sequencing was performed on an Illumina NextSeq500 using a MidOutput 150-cycle cartridge, with 156 Read1 cycles, 15 Index1 cycles, and the kit custom primers. The pooled library was loaded at around 0.98 pM, with an approximately 20% PhiX control spiked in. The study's processing was this. The vendor-processed data were analyzed in R, and a clonotype was defined as all T cells that share the same CDR3 nucleotide sequence. In the clone abundance analyses, frequencies were normalized to the 10,000 most abundant clones in each sample. Before analysis, public T cell clones were removed, and these numbered fewer than six per sample on average. Tumor-enriched clonotypes and baseline blood-enriched clonotypes were defined as those with an abundance difference of at least 32-fold between compartments. A beta-binomial differential abundance model was used to identify clonotypes that were expanded or contracted between blood time points. The Baroni-Urbani and Buser coefficient was used to measure tumor-blood repertoire similarity, and groups were compared with two-tailed Wilcoxon tests in R. The immuneACCESS repertoire file appears here via TCRdb, limited to in-frame rearrangements. These files lack a portion of the clones; in checked studies, under half of the deficit traces to unresolved V genes, and the cause of the others is not known. The V and J calls and clone size come from that table; D and trimming were worked out from the DNA. This sample lists about 140,000 clones; approximately 87% were detected once. Roughly a quarter of the sample is in the top ten clones.

This clone was recorded a few times. The target of this receptor is not known. Per-base qualities were not stored, and no clone one base away is much larger. From a lookup of the germline V gene (reference sequence), CDR1 and CDR2 are GTSNPN and SVGIG. Cut back by 1 base and 0 bases, the V and J ends lie 3 bases apart. Counted from cysteine to phenylalanine, this CDR3 has 12 amino acids. Left in the record is the CDR3 DNA by itself, 36 bases read in frame from the first base. This sequence uses TRBV30 and TRBJ1-1; a confident D gene designation cannot be given. The sample was blood, taken from a patient whose treatment included radiotherapy and nephrectomy. The receptor was isolated from a woman between 45 and 60 years old with renal cell carcinoma. The CDR3 in this case is CAWSAVNTEAFF. The sequenced DNA is TGTGCCTGGAGTGCGGTGAACACTGAAGCTTTCTTT.